The 29 T cell receptor beta chains reported below all come from one sample, sequenced in a study of T cell repertoires in cytomegalovirus infection. Which antigens these TCRs recognize remains unknown. TCRdb re-derived calls from the reads in MiXCR, one entry per CDR3 protein. The data contain some 940,000 distinct CDR3 sequences, less than 35% of them singletons. The source material was cultured CD8+ T cells from PBMCs, sampled from culture after CMV antigen stimulation. The origin of the receptors is a human donor in good health (CMV status not recorded). Some clones in this sample may be carry-over from other donors' samples.

The chain is built from TRBV29-1 and TRBJ2-3, with 11 bases aligning to TRBD2. The CDR3 is 14 amino acids. Unmatched junction bases numbered 4, after V lost 4 bases and J lost 4 bases. CDR1 SQVTM and CDR2 ANQGSEA come from the germline V gene. The CDR3 DNA follows: TGCAGCGTTGTACTAGCGGGGGTCCCAGATACGCAGTATTTT. Protein sequence: CSVVLAGVPDTQYF.

This clonotype has just a few counts. This chain connects TRBV5-8 to TRBJ2-1, with no clear D. V dropped 4 bases and J dropped 5 bases, with 19 bases sitting between them. CDR1 is SGHTS and CDR2 is YDEGEE in the germline V gene. The CDR3 extends over 16 amino acids. CDR3 nucleotide sequence: TGTGCCAGCAGCCCCGAGAGGCAGGCGTTAAACAATGAGCAGTTCTTC. As protein: CASSPERQALNNEQFF.

This clonotype was recorded at least ten times. The chain links TRBV7-8 to TRBJ2-7; D may be TRBD1 or TRBD2 (6 bases each). The CDR3 extends over 13 amino acids. Trimming took off 5 bases at V and 2 bases at J, with 10 bases between the two ends. Germline assignment: CDR1 SGHVS and CDR2 FQNEAQ. CDR3 in DNA: TGTGCCAGCAGCCCAAGGGGGGCCTACGAGCAGTACGTC. This encodes CASSPRGAYEQYV.

On this clonotype: A much larger clonotype is one base distant, so this may be a read error. J is TRBJ2-7 and V is TRBV11-2; 12 nucleotides agree with TRBD2. Germline values: CDR1 SGHAT, CDR2 FQNNGV. The CDR3 is 15 residues long. CDR3 sequence: CANSFSSGGEYEQYV. The DNA of the CDR3 is TGTGCCAACAGCTTTTCTAGCGGGGGGGAGTACGAGCAGTACGTC.

This clonotype has more than one count but fewer than ten. This sequence joins TRBV27 and TRBJ1-2; D may be TRBD1 (6 bases). Deletions cut 5 bases from V and 5 bases from J, with 21 bases between. The V gene's germline CDR1 is MNHEY and CDR2 SMNVEV (reference sequence). This CDR3 is 16 amino acids long. The CDR3: CASSTTGSHPLYGYTF. The CDR3 nucleotides read TGTGCCAGCAGTACGACAGGTTCTCACCCCTTATATGGCTACACCTTC.

CDR3 loop: CSVEDRGPNYGYTF. Written as DNA, the CDR3 is TGCAGCGTTGAAGATCGGGGGCCTAACTATGGCTACACCTTC. This chain joins TRBV29-1 and TRBJ1-2; D is perhaps TRBD1 (6 bases). Looked up from germline, CDR1 is SQVTM and CDR2 is ANQGSEA. The CDR3 has 14 residues. The V end lost 0 bases, the J end lost 0 bases, and 8 bases lay between the germline ends.

This clonotype occurred many times. The chain has TRBV7-6 and TRBJ2-1, with 10 bases matching TRBD2. CDR3 length: 16 amino acids. With V trimmed by 3 bases and J by 0 bases, 2 bases remained unmatched. The germline CDR1 and CDR2 sequences are SGHVS and FNYEAQ. The CDR3 DNA reads TGTGCCAGCAGCTTTCAGCGGGGGGGCTCCTACAATGAGCAGTTCTTC. Protein sequence: CASSFQRGGSYNEQFF.

The chain couples TRBV20-1 to TRBJ1-5; D is possibly TRBD1 (6 bases). The CDR3 extends over 16 amino acids. With 5 bases removed from V and 0 bases from J, the gap between germline ends came to 17 bases. Per the germline V gene, CDR1 is DFQATT and CDR2 is SNEGSKA (reference sequence). CDR3 in amino acids: CSAPETGFYSNQPQHF. CDR3 nucleotide sequence: TGCAGTGCTCCGGAGACAGGCTTCTATAGCAATCAGCCCCAGCATTTT.

This clonotype was counted ten times or more. V usage is TRBV7-2 and J usage is TRBJ1-1; D unclear. The CDR3 covers 13 residues. Germline CDR1 SGHTA, CDR2 FQGNSA. Trimming removed 4 bases from V and 4 bases from J, with 10 bases in between. The CDR3 DNA reads as TGTGCCAGCAGCTCCGTTACCAGCACTGAAGCTTTCTTT. It specifies CASSSVTSTEAFF.

This clonotype was counted only a few times. The J gene is TRBJ1-3, the V gene TRBV19; no firm D call. V gave up 7 bases and J gave up 2 bases, with 6 bases separating them. Looked up from germline, CDR1 is LNHDA and CDR2 is SQIVND (reference sequence). The CDR3 contains 12 residues. CDR3 sequence: CASMPPGNTIYF. The CDR3, as DNA: TGTGCCAGTATGCCCCCTGGAAACACCATATATTTT. The complete variable domain, with remaining parts taken from reference TRBV19 and TRBJ1-3, reads DGGITQSPKYLFRKEGQNVTLSCEQNLNHDAMYWYRQDPGQGLRLIYYSQIVNDFQKGDIAEGYSVSREKKESFPLTVTSAQKNPTAFYLCASMPPGNTIYFGEGSWLTVV.

Many counts were recorded for this clonotype. The CDR3 spells CASSFRRFNTEAFF. The CDR3 DNA follows: TGTGCCAGCAGCTTCCGAAGGTTTAACACTGAAGCTTTCTTT. This rearrangement joins TRBV7-2 to TRBJ1-1; D is undetermined. The CDR3 extends over 14 amino acids. The germline V gene has CDR1 SGHTA and CDR2 FQGNSA. The V and J ends lost 3 bases and 2 bases respectively, with 10 bases between them.

This clonotype turned up a few times. The rearrangement joins TRBV19 to TRBJ2-3; 12 bases line up with TRBD2. This CDR3 is 17 amino acids long. V dropped 2 bases and J dropped 5; count of bases not matched to a gene: 8. CDR1 and CDR2 from the germline V gene are LNHDA and SQIVND (reference sequence). The CDR3: CASSISWTSGEVDTQYF. CDR3 coding DNA: TGTGCCAGTAGTATATCGTGGACTAGCGGGGAGGTAGATACGCAGTATTTT.

The table lists this clonotype with a few counts. The rearrangement joins TRBV27 to TRBJ2-7; TRBD1 matches at 9 bases. The germline CDR1 and CDR2 sequences are MNHEY and SMNVEV (reference sequence). This CDR3 has 12 residues. J was trimmed by 5 bases and V by 7 bases; bases with no gene match: 3. This CDR3 is CASKQGANEQYF. The CDR3 coding sequence is TGTGCCAGCAAACAGGGGGCGAACGAGCAGTACTTC.

The V gene is TRBV5-4, the J gene TRBJ1-6; no definite D call. The CDR3 is 10 amino acids. The V gene's germline CDR1 is SGHNT and CDR2 YYREEE (reference sequence). The ends were cut back, 1 base at V and 13 bases at J, with 3 bases in the middle. CDR3 DNA: TGTGCCAGCAGCTTGATTCCCCTCCACTTT. Amino acids: CASSLIPLHF.

Of note for this clonotype: At one boundary the junction diverges from the germline segment, which might be a read error. The V and J genes are TRBV6-2 or TRBV6-3 and TRBJ2-1, with a possible D match to TRBD2 (5 bases). This CDR3 has 16 residues. In germline, CDR1 is MNHEY, CDR2 SVGEGT. The CDR3 sequence is CASSYPSGSSYNEQFF. CDR3 coding DNA: TGTGCCAGCAGTTATCCCTCGGGGAGCTCCTACAATGAACAGTTCTTC.

This chain uses TRBV19 with TRBJ1-1; TRBD1 might be the D (5 bases). CDR3 size: 14 residues. The V and J ends lost 1 base and 5 bases respectively, with 11 bases between them. CDR1 is LNHDA, CDR2 SQIVND, per germline (reference sequence). The CDR3 DNA sequence: TGTGCCAGTAGTATAGGGGACCTGAGGACTGAAGCTTTCTTT. Its translation: CASSIGDLRTEAFF.

This chain connects TRBV20-1 to TRBJ1-2; D possibly corresponds to TRBD1 (5 bases). Germline V lookup: CDR1 DFQATT, CDR2 SNEGSKA (reference sequence). V lost 2 bases and J 6 bases, leaving 16 bases between the germline ends. The length of the CDR3 is 14 residues. The CDR3 bases are TGCAGTGCTAGAACTTCCAGGGTGCTGGATGGCTACACCTTC. This encodes CSARTSRVLDGYTF.

Remarks on this clonotype: This likely comes from a read error, as the CDR3 has no conserved phenylalanine or tryptophan at its end. The rearrangement joins TRBV7-2 to TRBJ2-7; D remains unclear. CDR1 SGHTA and CDR2 FQGNSA come from the germline V gene. The CDR3 extends over 13 amino acids. Written as DNA, the CDR3 is TGTGCCAGTAGCTTGGGCAGATCCTACGAGCAGTACTAC. Its translation: CASSLGRSYEQYY.

The chain employs TRBV14 and TRBJ2-2; 7 nucleotides match TRBD1. Losses at the gene ends were 3 bases for V and 1 base for J; bases not matched to a gene: 11. The germline CDR1 and CDR2 sequences are SGHDN and FVKESK. The CDR3 spans 18 residues. The CDR3 region is CASSHQDHGTENTGELFF. CDR3 DNA sequence: TGTGCCAGCAGCCACCAAGACCACGGGACAGAGAACACCGGGGAGCTGTTTTTT.

The genes are TRBV24-1 and TRBJ1-2, with a weak D call TRBD1 (5 bases). Per the germline V gene, CDR1 is KGHDR and CDR2 is SFDVKD. The CDR3 runs to 12 residues. Deletions cut 9 bases from V and 8 bases from J, with 15 bases between. The CDR3 coding sequence is TGTGCCACCCAGGTCCGTGAGGGGGGCTACACCTTC. Its translation is CATQVREGGYTF.

The chain links TRBV19 to TRBJ1-1, with TRBD1 matching over 10 bases. CDR1 is LNHDA and CDR2 is SQIVND in the germline V gene (reference sequence). The V and J ends lost 5 bases and 4 bases, in that order; junction bases with no gene match: 10. The CDR3 loop spans 16 amino acids. CDR3 in amino acids: CASSGTGAEVATEAFF. The CDR3 DNA sequence: TGTGCCAGTAGTGGGACAGGGGCAGAGGTCGCCACTGAAGCTTTCTTT.

In this sample, this clonotype turned up a few times. The CDR3 coding sequence is TGTGCCAGCAGTCCCCACCCGGACAGGGTCGTTCACAATGAGCAGTTCTTC. Translating gives CASSPHPDRVVHNEQFF. The chain recombines TRBV6-1 with TRBJ2-1, with 8 bases identical to TRBD1. The germline CDR1 and CDR2 sequences are MNHNS and SASEGT. V lost 5 bases, J lost 5 bases, and 14 bases stayed unmatched. There are 17 residues in the CDR3.

This chain links TRBV5-1 with TRBJ1-1; D call uncertain. V was clipped by 2 bases and J by 1 base, with 9 bases between them. The CDR3 consists of 14 residues. Germline V gives CDR1 SGHRS, CDR2 YFSETQ. CDR3 in amino acids: CASSFRAANTEAFF. CDR3 bases: TGCGCCAGCAGCTTCAGAGCAGCGAACACTGAAGCTTTCTTT. The entire variable domain, with the rest obtained from reference TRBV5-1 and TRBJ1-1, is as follows: KAGVTQTPRYLIKTRGQQVTLSCSPISGHRSVSWYQQTPGQGLQFLFEYFSETQRNKGNFPGRFSGRQFSNSRSEMNVSTLELGDSALYLCASSFRAANTEAFFGQGTRLTVV.

The chain recombines TRBV27 with TRBJ1-2; maybe TRBD1 (5 bases). CDR1 and CDR2 (germline): MNHEY, SMNVEV (reference sequence). The V end was cut by 5 bases, the J end by 6 bases, with 13 bases between. The CDR3 runs 13 residues. Written as DNA, the CDR3 is TGTGCCAGCAGTGACAGCCAGGCCGATGGCTACACCTTC. Its translation is CASSDSQADGYTF.

V is TRBV27 and J is TRBJ1-4, with D possibly matching TRBD1 (5 bases). The CDR3 consists of 15 residues. CDR1 and CDR2 (germline): MNHEY, SMNVEV (reference sequence). Trimming took 7 bases from V and 7 from J, leaving 19 bases between them. The CDR3 here is CASTSGPAIGEKLFF. The CDR3 DNA reads as TGTGCCAGCACCTCGGGGCCCGCGATCGGTGAAAAACTGTTTTTT.

The DNA for the CDR3 is TGTGCCACCAGCAGACATCACAGGGACGACTACGAGCAGTACGTC. It yields the protein CATSRHHRDDYEQYV. J is TRBJ2-7 and V is TRBV15; tentative D call: TRBD1 (6 bases). Per the germline V gene, CDR1 is LNHNV and CDR2 is YYDKDF (reference sequence). The CDR3 runs 15 residues. Trimming took 2 bases from V and 3 from J, leaving 14 bases between them.

This clonotype occurred a few times. The chain links TRBV6-1 to TRBJ2-2; the D is unclear. The CDR3 length is 13 residues. The germline V gene has CDR1 MNHNS and CDR2 SASEGT. V lost 7 bases and J lost 0, with 6 bases in between. As DNA, the CDR3 is TGTGCCAGCACTCACTCGAACACCGGGGAGCTGTTTTTT. It codes for CASTHSNTGELFF.

The sample holds a few counts of this clonotype. The CDR3 sequence: CASLPSGGSNYGYTF. In DNA, the CDR3 is TGTGCCAGTCTCCCCTCAGGAGGATCTAACTATGGCTACACCTTC. This chain joins TRBV19 and TRBJ1-2; D remains unclear. There are 15 residues in the CDR3. Trimming took 8 bases from V and 0 from J, leaving 16 bases between them. Germline CDR1 and CDR2: LNHDA and SQIVND (reference sequence).

This clonotype has more than one count but fewer than ten. The chain carries TRBV6-1 and TRBJ1-5; the match to TRBD1 covers 8 bases. Losses at the gene ends were 5 bases for V and 7 bases for J; bases not matched to a gene: 7. CDR3 length: 14 residues. Germline V gene data show CDR1 as MNHNS and CDR2 as SASEGT. CDR3 in amino acids: CASSPDRQGQPQHF. In DNA, the CDR3 is TGTGCCAGCAGTCCCGACCGACAGGGGCAGCCCCAGCATTTT.